Described below is a single T cell receptor beta chain sequence and its context. Its cognate antigen has yet to be identified. There are no base qualities to consult, and no much larger clone falls within one base. All donors were healthy Caucasians. Three pairs of female monozygotic twins, all aged about 18 to 30 years, were included in the twin cohort. CD4+ and CD8+ T cell populations were isolated with positive isolation kits from Invitrogen. These data belong to a study of identical twins (dated by TCRdb to 2016 to 2017). For context, the study as a whole: The study deep-sequenced TCR alpha and beta repertoires from monozygotic twins, unrelated adults of various ages and cord blood to test whether fetal clonotypes persist. To rule out contamination, replicate twin experiments were performed at different times with different library preparation protocols.

Broad study findings and their caveats: In beta out-of-frame sequences, excess twin sharing was weaker, because having fewer shared sequences lowered the signal-to-noise ratio. Recombination models systematically underestimated out-of-frame TCR alpha sharing in monozygotic twins but agreed with sharing between unrelated individuals. Invariant T cells such as MAIT and iNKT could partly confound zero-insertion analyses, although diverse VJ usage argued against such confounding for most clonotypes. Abundant cord blood beta clonotypes had fewer insertions, young adult naive repertoires showed a similar but weaker trend, and memory repertoires showed no such trend. Because the same donors could not be followed over many years, conclusions were based on cross-sectional statistical analysis. Compared with coincidental sharing between unrelated individuals, an excess of low generation-probability sequences was observed among out-of-frame TCR alpha sequences shared between twins.

The library was prepared using 5' RACE. The data were produced on an Illumina HiSeq 2000. A universal primer binding site was introduced by template switching, and a unique molecular identifier was present in the final cDNA, enabling accurate counting of TCR cDNA molecules. Specific primers in the conserved constant-segment region were used to synthesize first-strand cDNA for TCR alpha and beta chains. To control for contamination, each cDNA library was double barcoded with a SMART-Mk sample barcode plus Illumina barcodes. TruSeq adapter sequences and Illumina sample barcodes were added in two successive PCR steps. TCR alpha and beta cDNA libraries were sequenced on the Illumina HiSeq platform with custom primers. The paper's data handling went like this. MiGEC processed the raw reads to extract unique molecular identifiers, while MiXCR was used to determine the CDR3 positions. Recombination models were inferred per individual with the repgenHMM and IGoR tools using an EM algorithm. Shared clonotypes were analyzed with the tcR package in R, and sharing was normalized by the product of cloneset sizes. Out-of-frame nonproductive sequences were analyzed to study raw recombination free of thymic and clonal selection effects. The public sequencing data were trimmed at Q25 with fastp and processed into clonotypes with MiXCR by TCRdb, which kept only in-frame beta chains. Duplicate CDR3 protein sequences are folded into a single record with the most common DNA and genes. These V and J calls are TCRdb output, not the study's own analysis. This sample is represented by a few hundred thousand distinct CDR3 sequences; 20% to 25% of them were singletons. The leading ten clones occupy 2.9% of the sample.

V is trimmed back by 3 bases and J by 3 bases, and the junction contains 5 bases that no gene match accounts for. Including cysteine and phenylalanine, the CDR3 has 16 amino acids. Only the CDR3 DNA is retained, 48 bases long and in frame from the first base. Reading the germline V gene gives CDR1 SGHNT and CDR2 YENEEA. The sample was also reused in another study, on T cells expressing NK-cell markers. According to the second study: In sorted CD3+CD56+NKG2C+, CD3+CD56+NKG2C- and CD3+CD56-NKG2C+ T-cell subsets from several donors, TCR beta-chain repertoires were profiled. Of the eight sequenced donors, seven were found to be HCMV-seropositive and one was found to be HCMV-seronegative. To restrict sorting to alphabetaTCR-expressing T cells, an anti-gammadeltaTCR antibody was added in several experiments. In 5 to 7 donors, the dominant CD3+CD56+NKG2C+ clonotypes were found to rank among the top 10 CD8+ clonotypes and to make up 1.0-7.0% of CD8+ T cells. Those dominant clonotypes were again the most abundant among CD3+CD56-NKG2C+ cells in several donors, at about 25-65%. It remained unclear whether the expanded NKG2C-expressing T cell clones were specific for HCMV antigens. The eight sequenced donors were randomly selected healthy volunteers, three men and five women. HCMV-specific IgG was detected in serum with a commercial ELISA kit to determine HCMV serostatus. MIGEC was used to demultiplex reads and group the reads by UMI, and MiTCR was used to assemble and quantify clonotypes. To exclude erroneous sequences, any TCR cDNA sequence not supported by at least two reads was discarded. The tcR package was used for downstream repertoire analysis, with clonotypes matched between fractions based on CDR3 nucleotide sequence plus V segment. VDJmatch was used to annotate antigen specificity against VDJdb, with one amino acid substitution in CDR3 permitted.

The receptor was derived from a woman aged 18-30 years in good health. The source material was CD4+ T cells sorted from blood. The V gene is TRBV11-3 and the J gene is TRBJ2-1, with 10 middle bases fitting TRBD1. The CDR3: CASSLGGDRGYNEQFF. The DNA reads as follows: TGTGCCAGCAGCTTGGGGGGGGACAGGGGCTACAATGAGCAGTTCTTC. This CDR3, with the reference TRBV11-3 and TRBJ2-1 proteins standing in past its ends, gives the full variable domain EAGVVQSPRYKIIEKKQPVAFWCNPISGHNTLYWYLQNLGQGPELLIRYENEEAVDDSQLPKDRFSAERLKGVDSTLKIQPAELGDSAVYLCASSLGGDRGYNEQFFGPGTRLTVL.